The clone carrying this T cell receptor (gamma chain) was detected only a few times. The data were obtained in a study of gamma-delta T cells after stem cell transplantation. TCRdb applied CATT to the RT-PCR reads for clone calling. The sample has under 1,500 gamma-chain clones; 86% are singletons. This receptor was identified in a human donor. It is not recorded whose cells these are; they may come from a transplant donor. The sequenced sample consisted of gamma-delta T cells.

In DNA form, the CDR3 reads TGTGCCACCTGGGACAGTCCCATCCCTCTTATTCATAAGAAACTCTTT. Translated: CATWDSPIPLIHKKLF. The genes are TRGV3 and TRGJ1 or TRGJ2. Here the J gene came from matching the DNA to germline, since TCRdb omits it. The CDR3 is made up of 16 amino acids. Germline CDR1 VTNTFY, CDR2 YDVSTARD (reference sequence). J gave up 8 bases and V 1 base, and 17 bases lay outside the gene matches.